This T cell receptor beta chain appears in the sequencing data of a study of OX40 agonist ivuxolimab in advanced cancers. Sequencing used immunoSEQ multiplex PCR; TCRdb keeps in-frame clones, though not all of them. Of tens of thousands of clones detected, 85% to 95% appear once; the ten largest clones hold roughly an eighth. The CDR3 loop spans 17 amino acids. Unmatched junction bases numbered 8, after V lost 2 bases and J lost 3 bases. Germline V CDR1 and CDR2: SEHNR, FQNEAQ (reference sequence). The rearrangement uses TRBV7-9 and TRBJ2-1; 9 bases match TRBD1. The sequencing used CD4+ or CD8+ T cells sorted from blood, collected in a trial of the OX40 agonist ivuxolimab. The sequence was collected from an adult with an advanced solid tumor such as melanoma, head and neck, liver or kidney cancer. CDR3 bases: TGTGCCAGCAGCTTAACCCGGGACAGGGAGTACTACAATGAGCAGTTCTTC. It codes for CASSLTRDREYYNEQFF.